The next 17 T cell receptor beta chains were all read from a single sample in a study of shared clonotypes between healthy human individuals. CD8 cells classed as naive were CD45RO-negative and positively selected for CCR7, excluding terminally differentiated effector memory CD45RA+ cells. The repertoire was sequenced with immunoSEQ multiplex PCR; TCRdb's copy has only in-frame clones and lacks some. The table has 700,000 to 950,000 clones, about 97% seen once. The sequenced material came from naive CD8+ T cells sorted from blood. The receptors here all came from a man in his thirties or forties in good health.

This sequence joins TRBV5-6 and TRBJ2-1; 9 bases fit TRBD2. The CDR3 extends over 14 amino acids. From germline, CDR1 is SGHDT and CDR2 YYEEEE. V dropped 2 bases and J dropped 12; count of bases not matched to a gene: 9. CDR3 region: CASSFGGRDTVQFF. Here the CDR3 DNA reads TGTGCCAGCAGCTTCGGCGGGAGGGACACGGTGCAGTTCTTC.

This chain links TRBV25-1 with TRBJ2-7; 7 bases agree with TRBD1. With V trimmed by 2 bases and J by 2 bases, 12 bases remained unmatched. The length of the CDR3 is 17 residues. Germline-derived CDR1 and CDR2 are MGHDK and SYGVNS. The CDR3 reads CASSERKPGQTTYEQYF. CDR3 bases: TGTGCCAGCAGTGAAAGGAAACCGGGACAGACTACCTACGAGCAGTACTTC.

This clone appeared once. V is TRBV7-2 and J is TRBJ2-7, with 9 bases fitting TRBD1. J gave up 3 bases and V 2 bases, and 11 bases lay outside the gene matches. The germline V gene encodes CDR1 SGHTA and CDR2 FQGNSA. This CDR3 has 17 residues. The CDR3 DNA reads TGTGCCAGCAGCTTACCAAATCTGGGGACAGGGAACTACGAGCAGTACTTC. Protein sequence: CASSLPNLGTGNYEQYF.

The chain is built from TRBV21-1 and TRBJ2-1; the table assigns TRBD1, which was not confirmed against the DNA. TRBV21-1 is an annotated pseudogene. CDR3 length: 15 amino acids. This CDR3 is CASSNPSEGVAEQFF. CDR3 coding DNA: TGTGCCAGCAGCAATCCTTCCGAAGGGGTTGCTGAGCAGTTCTTC.

To note about this clone: The identical CDR3 is also encoded by other nucleotide sequences in the sample. This rearrangement joins TRBV18 to TRBJ2-7; D remains unclear. The germline V and J ends were trimmed by 3 bases and 3 bases, with 3 bases remaining between them. Per germline, CDR1 KGHSH and CDR2 LQKENI. CDR3 length: 11 residues. The CDR3 DNA follows: TGTGCCAGCTCACCCGACTACGAGCAGTACTTC. It translates to CASSPDYEQYF. Based on the CDR3 plus reference TRBV18 and TRBJ2-7, the full variable domain is NAGVMQNPRHLVRRRGQEARLRCSPMKGHSHVYWYRQLPEEGLKFMVYLQKENIIDESGMPKERFSAEFPKEGPSILRIQQVVRGDSAAYFCASSPDYEQYFGPGTRLTVT.

CDR3 sequence (DNA): TGTGCCAGCAGGGTGGACATGAACACTGAAGCTTTCTTT. Protein product: CASRVDMNTEAFF. V and J are TRBV6-1 and TRBJ1-1; possible D gene TRBD1, 5 bases. CDR1 and CDR2 from the germline V gene are MNHNS and SASEGT. With 6 bases removed from V and 0 bases from J, the gap between germline ends came to 8 bases. This CDR3 region has 13 residues.

The V call is TRBV29-1, the J call TRBJ2-1; TRBD1 agrees at 8 bases. The CDR3 contains 12 residues. The V segment lost 7 bases and the J segment 7 bases; nucleotides outside the gene matches: 6. Germline loops: CDR1 SQVTM, CDR2 ANQGSEA. The CDR3 reads CSAPGQANEQFF. The CDR3 DNA is TGCAGCGCACCGGGACAGGCGAATGAGCAGTTCTTC.

The genes are TRBV19 and TRBJ2-7; 10 bases line up with TRBD2. The CDR3 is made up of 16 amino acids. Germline-derived CDR1 and CDR2 are LNHDA and SQIVND (reference sequence). The J segment lost 1 base and the V segment lost 3 bases, leaving 6 bases of the junction unmatched. The chain's CDR3 is CASSIQKREGSYEQYF. The CDR3 bases are TGTGCCAGTAGTATTCAAAAGCGGGAGGGATCCTACGAGCAGTACTTC.

The chain uses TRBV6-1 and TRBJ2-1; 13 bases agree with TRBD2. Germline CDR1 MNHNS, CDR2 SASEGT. V trimming: 4 bases; J trimming: 3 bases; junction bases outside the gene matches: 3. The CDR3 length is 16 residues. In DNA, the CDR3 is TGTGCCAGCAGTGCGCGGACTAGCGGGGGCTACAATGAGCAGTTCTTC. It yields the protein CASSARTSGGYNEQFF.

The table lists this clone with a count of one. The gene calls are TRBV4-3 and TRBJ2-7; TRBD2 matches at 9 bases. This CDR3 has 21 residues. The J segment lost 1 base and the V segment lost 0 bases, leaving 19 bases of the junction unmatched. The germline V gene has CDR1 LGHNA and CDR2 YSLEER. The CDR3: CASSQEIIRAVLAGLSYEQYF. CDR3 sequence (DNA): TGCGCCAGCAGCCAAGAGATAATAAGGGCAGTACTAGCGGGCTTATCCTACGAGCAGTACTTC.

V is TRBV6-5 and J is TRBJ2-2; no firm D call. The CDR3 length is 14 residues. Germline V gene data show CDR1 as MNHEY and CDR2 as SVGAGI. V lost 3 bases and J 3 bases, leaving 8 bases between the germline ends. CDR3 region: CASSYSSYTGELFF. In DNA form, the CDR3 reads TGTGCCAGCAGTTATTCAAGTTACACCGGGGAGCTGTTTTTT.

The chain is built from TRBV27 and TRBJ2-5; the D call may be TRBD1 or TRBD2 (7 bases each). CDR3 length: 14 residues. Trimming removed 5 bases from V and 3 bases from J, with 13 bases in between. The germline gives CDR1 MNHEY, CDR2 SMNVEV (reference sequence). The CDR3 spells CASSLSGGEETQYF. For the CDR3, the DNA is TGTGCCAGCAGTCTCTCAGGGGGGGAAGAGACCCAGTACTTC.

The chain recombines TRBV4-1 with TRBJ2-7, with D perhaps TRBD1 (6 bases). The CDR3 length is 15 residues. Germline V CDR1 and CDR2: MGHRA, YSYEKL. V lost 4 bases, J lost 5 bases, and 18 bases lay in between. The CDR3 protein is CASSRIFRGLNEQYF. CDR3 in DNA: TGCGCCAGCAGCCGGATTTTCAGGGGTTTAAACGAGCAGTACTTC.

In the case of this clone: Distinct nucleotide sequences in the sample also encode this CDR3. The CDR3: CASSLYRGSSYNEQFF. The CDR3, as DNA: TGTGCCAGCAGTTTATATAGGGGAAGCTCCTACAATGAGCAGTTCTTC. The rearrangement joins TRBV28 to TRBJ2-1, with TRBD1 as a possible D gene (5 bases). The CDR3 sequence is 16 residues long. V was clipped by 1 base and J by 0 bases, with 10 bases between them. Germline CDR1 MDHEN, CDR2 SYDVKM. Drawing the rest from reference TRBV28 and TRBJ2-1, the complete variable domain is DVKVTQSSRYLVKRTGEKVFLECVQDMDHENMFWYRQDPGLGLRLIYFSYDVKMKEKGDIPEGYSVSREKKERFSLILESASTNQTSMYLCASSLYRGSSYNEQFFGPGTRLTVL.

The rearrangement links TRBV5-5 to TRBJ1-5; 7 bases align to TRBD1. V shed 3 bases and J 5 bases; nucleotides not matched to a gene: 5. There are 14 residues in the CDR3. Germline CDR1 reads SGHKS; CDR2 reads YYEKEE (reference sequence). The CDR3 loop reads CASSSDRAHQPQHF. The CDR3 DNA sequence: TGTGCCAGCAGCTCCGACAGGGCCCATCAGCCCCAGCATTTT.

The V and J genes are TRBV21-1 and TRBJ2-7; the D call TRBD1 from the table was never checked on the DNA. TRBV21-1 is classified as a pseudogene. The CDR3 contains 15 residues. The CDR3: CASSKSQGDGYEQYF. The DNA for the CDR3 is TGTGCCAGCAGCAAATCCCAGGGTGACGGGTACGAGCAGTACTTC.

CDR3 sequence reads: CASKSGQGHGTQYF. The DNA of the CDR3 is TGTGCCAGCAAATCGGGACAGGGGCACGGGACCCAGTACTTC. The chain links TRBV27 to TRBJ2-5; TRBD1 matches at 10 bases. This CDR3 has 14 residues. Germline lookup yields CDR1 MNHEY and CDR2 SMNVEV (reference sequence). V was clipped by 7 bases and J by 7 bases; unmatched bases: 9.